Listed here are 6 T cell receptor beta chains from one sample, sequenced in a study of identifying expanded T cells in peripheral blood. Libraries were prepared by immunoSEQ multiplex PCR; TCRdb keeps only in-frame clonotypes and omits some of them. The top ten clones hold around 7% of a sample with 65,000 to 95,000 clones, about 87% of them seen once. Sequenced: blood. These receptor sequences come from a person between 18 and 69 years old in good health.

V is TRBV18 and J is TRBJ1-1; 7 positions match TRBD1. After removal of 3 bases from V and 5 bases from J, the junction contained 3 bases not matched to a gene. The CDR3 spans 13 residues. Germline CDR1 and CDR2: KGHSH and LQKENI. The CDR3, as DNA: TGTGCCAGCTCACCTCGGGACAGTACTGAAGCTTTCTTT. The encoded protein is CASSPRDSTEAFF.

This chain uses TRBV18 with TRBJ2-7, with D perhaps being TRBD1 or TRBD2 (6 bases each). The CDR3 spans 15 residues. The V and J ends lost 4 bases and 2 bases respectively, with 15 bases between them. The germline gives CDR1 KGHSH, CDR2 LQKENI. The CDR3 DNA sequence: TGTGCCAGCTCACGGTACACGGGGGCCGCCTACGAGCAGTACTTC. Translation: CASSRYTGAAYEQYF.

This chain joins TRBV7-6 and TRBJ2-3; D ambiguous. CDR3 length: 16 residues. Germline loops: CDR1 SGHVS, CDR2 FNYEAQ. Trimming cost V 1 base and J 8 bases, with 19 bases left between them. The CDR3 bases are TGTGCCAGCAGCTTAGGATCTTCGCACTTCTCCCCTACGCAGTATTTT. The encoded protein is CASSLGSSHFSPTQYF.

The chain couples TRBV7-2 to TRBJ2-1; D is ambiguous. Trimming cost V 3 bases and J 5 bases, with 2 bases left between them. Looked up from germline, CDR1 is SGHTA and CDR2 is FQGNSA. The CDR3 is made up of 11 amino acids. CDR3 region: CASSFHNEQFF. The CDR3 coding sequence is TGTGCCAGCAGCTTCCACAATGAGCAGTTCTTC.

The genes are TRBV4-3 and TRBJ2-4; D assignment may be TRBD1 or TRBD2 (5 bases each). Trimming stripped 0 bases from V and 4 bases from J, with 16 bases between. The CDR3 has 17 residues. The V gene's germline CDR1 is LGHNA and CDR2 YSLEER. The CDR3: CASSQDGTGTEKNIQYF. The CDR3 DNA follows: TGCGCCAGCAGCCAAGATGGGACCGGGACGGAGAAAAACATTCAGTACTTC.

The rearrangement joins TRBV2 to TRBJ1-1; no clear D. CDR1 is SNHLY and CDR2 is FYNNEI in the germline V gene. The CDR3 runs 14 residues. V was cut by 5 bases and J by 0 bases, with 10 bases left in between. The DNA of the CDR3 is TGTGCCAGCAGTTCCCCATCGTTGAACACTGAAGCTTTCTTT. Protein: CASSSPSLNTEAFF.